These T cell receptor beta chains were read from a single sample in a study of OX40 agonist ivuxolimab in advanced cancers. The table came from immunoSEQ multiplex PCR; TCRdb's copy has only in-frame clones and leaves some out. The table includes roughly 70,000 clones, roughly 90% detected once. The sequencing here drew on CD4+ or CD8+ T cells sorted from blood, taken in a trial of the OX40 agonist ivuxolimab. The origin of the receptors is an adult with an advanced solid tumor such as melanoma, head and neck, liver or kidney cancer. Both conserved end residues are part of each CDR3. D genes are given only for firm matches. The listing skips clone size in some rows; elsewhere it reads once, few, many or a size class.

D gene: -
J gene: TRBJ2-4
V gene: TRBV15
clone size: -
CDR3 DNA: TGTGCCACCAGCAGATTCGGGGGGCAAGGCAAAAACATTCAGTACTTC
CDR3 protein: CATSRFGGQGKNIQYF

D gene: -
J gene: TRBJ1-5
V gene: TRBV7-2
clone size: -
CDR3 DNA: TGTGCCAGCAGCTTAAACAGTTATAGCAATCAGCCCCAGCATTTT
CDR3 protein: CASSLNSYSNQPQHF

D gene: -
J gene: TRBJ2-1
V gene: TRBV7-2
clone size: once
CDR3 DNA: TGTGCCAGCAGCTCCGTCATATACAATGAGCAGTTCTTC
CDR3 protein: CASSSVIYNEQFF

D gene: TRBD1
J gene: TRBJ1-4
V gene: TRBV5-5
clone size: -
CDR3 DNA: TGTGCCAGCAGCTCCGACAGGGGGAATGAAAAACTGTTTTTT
CDR3 protein: CASSSDRGNEKLFF

D gene: TRBD1
J gene: TRBJ2-5
V gene: TRBV7-6
clone size: -
CDR3 DNA: TGTGCCAGCAGCATCACCCGGGACAGGGGGACCCAGTACTTC
CDR3 protein: CASSITRDRGTQYF

D gene: -
J gene: TRBJ2-5
V gene: TRBV19
clone size: -
CDR3 DNA: TGTGCCAGTAGTTTCGGGGCAAAGGGGACCCAGTACTTC
CDR3 protein: CASSFGAKGTQYF

D gene: TRBD1
J gene: TRBJ2-6
V gene: TRBV29-1
clone size: -
CDR3 DNA: TGCAGCGTTGGGGGCCAGGACAGGAAACTCAGCTCTGGGGCCAACGTCCTGACTTTC
CDR3 protein: CSVGGQDRKLSSGANVLTF

D gene: TRBD1
J gene: TRBJ1-2
V gene: TRBV28
clone size: -
CDR3 DNA: TGTGCCAGCAACTGGGACGGGGCAGGGGGCGGCTATGGCTACACCTTC
CDR3 protein: CASNWDGAGGGYGYTF

D gene: TRBD2
J gene: TRBJ2-2
V gene: TRBV28
clone size: -
CDR3 DNA: TGTGCCAGCGGAAGGAGACTAGCGGGATTTGGGGAGCTGTTTTTT
CDR3 protein: CASGRRLAGFGELFF

D gene: TRBD2
J gene: TRBJ2-1
V gene: TRBV25-1
clone size: -
CDR3 DNA: TGTGCCAGCAGTGACCCGGGACTAGCGGGTGAGCAGTTCTTC
CDR3 protein: CASSDPGLAGEQFF

D gene: TRBD1
J gene: TRBJ1-1
V gene: TRBV6-5
clone size: -
CDR3 DNA: TGTGCCAGCAGTTACCGGGGACAGGTCAACACTGAAGCTTTCTTT
CDR3 protein: CASSYRGQVNTEAFF

D gene: -
J gene: TRBJ1-2
V gene: TRBV6-5
clone size: -
CDR3 DNA: TGTGCCAGCAGTTACAGGCCTCCTGTTTATGGCTACACCTTC
CDR3 protein: CASSYRPPVYGYTF

D gene: -
J gene: TRBJ2-5
V gene: TRBV5-4
clone size: -
CDR3 DNA: TGTGCCAGCAGCAAAGCCGGGAAGCAAGAGACCCAGTACTTC
CDR3 protein: CASSKAGKQETQYF

D gene: TRBD2
J gene: TRBJ2-7
V gene: TRBV14
clone size: -
CDR3 DNA: TGTGCCAGCAGCCCCCAAACCGGGGGGGTGTCCTACGAGCAGTACTTC
CDR3 protein: CASSPQTGGVSYEQYF

D gene: TRBD2
J gene: TRBJ2-3
V gene: TRBV6-5
clone size: -
CDR3 DNA: TGTGCCAGCAGATTAGCGGGTGCAGATACGCAGTATTTT
CDR3 protein: CASRLAGADTQYF

D gene: TRBD1
J gene: TRBJ1-1
V gene: TRBV28
clone size: -
CDR3 DNA: TGTGCCAGCAGTTGGGACAGGGGGATCACTGAAGCTTTCTTT
CDR3 protein: CASSWDRGITEAFF

D gene: -
J gene: TRBJ1-4
V gene: TRBV5-1
clone size: -
CDR3 DNA: TGCGCCAGCAGCTTGGAAAGGGCGGCTGAAAAACTGTTTTTT
CDR3 protein: CASSLERAAEKLFF

D gene: TRBD2
J gene: TRBJ2-5
V gene: TRBV11-2
clone size: -
CDR3 DNA: TGTGCCAGCAGTCCGGGACTAGCAGAGACCCAGTACTTC
CDR3 protein: CASSPGLAETQYF

D gene: -
J gene: TRBJ2-7
V gene: TRBV15
clone size: -
CDR3 DNA: TGTGCCACCAGCAGAGAGAATGCGGGACCCTACGAGCAGTACTTC
CDR3 protein: CATSRENAGPYEQYF

D gene: -
J gene: TRBJ1-2
V gene: TRBV6-1
clone size: -
CDR3 DNA: TGTGCCAGCAGTGCTACTTTAAACTATGGCTACACCTTC
CDR3 protein: CASSATLNYGYTF

D gene: -
J gene: TRBJ2-7
V gene: TRBV2
clone size: -
CDR3 DNA: TGTGCCAGCAGTCGGGACACCGGGAGAGGCGAGCAGTACTTC
CDR3 protein: CASSRDTGRGEQYF

D gene: -
J gene: TRBJ1-4
V gene: TRBV7-9
clone size: -
CDR3 DNA: TGTGCCAGCAGTACGAACAGGTTAACTAATGAAAAACTGTTTTTT
CDR3 protein: CASSTNRLTNEKLFF

D gene: -
J gene: TRBJ2-2
V gene: TRBV7-9
clone size: -
CDR3 DNA: TGTGCCAGCGGCCTTTACGCTACGAACACCGGGGAGCTGTTTTTT
CDR3 protein: CASGLYATNTGELFF

D gene: -
J gene: TRBJ2-7
V gene: TRBV7-3
clone size: -
CDR3 DNA: TGTGCCAGCAGCCCACTCGGTGCCCAGGGCTACGAGCAGTACTTC
CDR3 protein: CASSPLGAQGYEQYF

D gene: TRBD2
J gene: TRBJ2-7
V gene: TRBV6-1
clone size: -
CDR3 DNA: TGTGCCAGCAGTGTGACTAGCGGGGGGACCTACGAGCAGTACTTC
CDR3 protein: CASSVTSGGTYEQYF

D gene: TRBD1
J gene: TRBJ1-4
V gene: TRBV7-2
clone size: -
CDR3 DNA: TGTGCCAGCAGCTTAGCATTAACCGCGACAGGGGCAGGCGAAAAACTGTTTTTT
CDR3 protein: CASSLALTATGAGEKLFF

D gene: -
J gene: TRBJ1-2
V gene: TRBV27
clone size: -
CDR3 DNA: TGTGCCAGCAGTTTGGCGGGGGCGCAAGGCTACACCTTC
CDR3 protein: CASSLAGAQGYTF

D gene: -
J gene: TRBJ2-2
V gene: TRBV5-1
clone size: -
CDR3 DNA: TGCGCCAGCAGCGCCTCCGCCTCCGGGCAGCCGAACACCGGGGAGCTGTTTTTT
CDR3 protein: CASSASASGQPNTGELFF

D gene: TRBD1
J gene: TRBJ1-4
V gene: TRBV5-1
clone size: -
CDR3 DNA: TGCGCCAGCAGCTCCGGGGCTAGGGGGCAGGAAAAACTGTTTTTT
CDR3 protein: CASSSGARGQEKLFF

D gene: TRBD1
J gene: TRBJ1-4
V gene: TRBV28
clone size: -
CDR3 DNA: TGTGCCAGCAGTTCACCGGGACAGGGGGAAACTAATGAAAAACTGTTTTTT
CDR3 protein: CASSSPGQGETNEKLFF

D gene: -
J gene: TRBJ1-2
V gene: TRBV27
clone size: once
CDR3 DNA: TGTGCCAGCAGTTCCTCCCGGGAGGGGTCCGGCTACACCTTC
CDR3 protein: CASSSSREGSGYTF

D gene: -
J gene: TRBJ2-2
V gene: TRBV11-3
clone size: -
CDR3 DNA: TGTGCCAGCAGCTTAGATTCAAAAAGGGCCGGGGAGCTGTTTTTT
CDR3 protein: CASSLDSKRAGELFF

D gene: TRBD2
J gene: TRBJ2-7
V gene: TRBV30
clone size: -
CDR3 DNA: TGTGCCTGGAGTGAACCGACTAGCGGGATACGCCACGAGCAGTACTTC
CDR3 protein: CAWSEPTSGIRHEQYF

D gene: TRBD1
J gene: TRBJ1-2
V gene: TRBV19
clone size: -
CDR3 DNA: TGTGCCAGCAACGACATCAGGACAGGGATTTACTATGGCTACACCTTC
CDR3 protein: CASNDIRTGIYYGYTF